This paragraph covers one TCR beta chain sequence. Its antigen is as yet unknown. This record belongs to a study of cytomegalovirus exposure and HLA in healthy donors. Losses at the gene ends were 5 bases for V and 8 bases for J; bases not matched to a gene: 11. The germline gives CDR1 SEHNR, CDR2 FQNEAQ (reference sequence). CDR3 size: 15 residues. PCR employed 60 Vbeta and 13 Jbeta primers. Under the authors' procedure: In a later analysis, roughly 86 million unique TCR beta chains included roughly 11 million shared by two or more donors. Measured with immunoSEQ multiplex PCR; TCRdb has only the in-frame clones, and not every one. The D gene and trimming were derived from the DNA, and the V and J assignments and clone size from that table. The sample contains just over 70,000 clones, just under 75% of which appear only once. Study results and limitations: Diagnosis of cytomegalovirus status made by the classifier reportedly showed high specificity and sensitivity.

The chain combines TRBV7-9 with TRBJ1-4; 7 bases are a match to TRBD1. The source material was PBMCs. This clonotype was obtained from a human donor in good health. CDR3 bases: TGTGCCAGCAGCCGACCAACAGGGGTGGACGAAAAACTGTTTTTT. Its protein is CASSRPTGVDEKLFF. Full variable domain (remainder filled in from reference TRBV7-9 and TRBJ1-4): DTGVSQNPRHKITKRGQNVTFRCDPISEHNRLYWYRQTLGQGPEFLTYFQNEAQLEKSRLLSDRFSAERPKGSFSTLEIQRTEQGDSAMYLCASSRPTGVDEKLFFGSGTQLSVL.